These T cell receptor beta chains were read from a single sample in a study of CD8 T cells in Susac syndrome. TCRdb fed the immunoSEQ multiplex PCR reads into MiXCR, producing one record per CDR3 protein. The sample shows roughly 330,000 distinct CDR3 sequences, about 91% of them seen only once. The sequenced sample consisted of CD4+ T cells from PBMCs. The receptor set was obtained from a human donor with multiple sclerosis. Each CDR3 is given with its conserved first and last residue. D genes are given only for firm matches. Size is omitted from some rows. Given values are once, few, many or a class for expanded clones.

CDR3 protein: CSARVAATYEQYF
CDR3 DNA: TGCAGTGCTAGAGTGGCGGCCACCTACGAGCAGTACTTC
D gene: .
J gene: TRBJ2-7
clone size: .
V gene: TRBV20-1

CDR3 protein: CASSLAPGQAFGYTF
CDR3 DNA: TGTGCCAGCAGCTTAGCGCCCGGACAGGCTTTTGGCTACACCTTC
D gene: TRBD1
J gene: TRBJ1-2
clone size: .
V gene: TRBV7-9

CDR3 protein: CSARVPLSGRLTDTQYF
CDR3 DNA: TGCAGTGCTAGAGTCCCCTTAAGCGGGAGGCTCACAGATACGCAGTATTTT
D gene: TRBD2
J gene: TRBJ2-3
clone size: .
V gene: TRBV20-1

CDR3 protein: CASKGLADRSYEQYF
CDR3 DNA: TGTGCCAGCAAGGGACTAGCGGATAGAAGTTACGAGCAGTACTTC
D gene: TRBD2
J gene: TRBJ2-7
clone size: .
V gene: TRBV27

CDR3 protein: CASSPTTGDYGYTF
CDR3 DNA: TGTGCCAGCTCCCCCACCACAGGGGACTATGGCTACACCTTC
D gene: TRBD1
J gene: TRBJ1-2
clone size: .
V gene: TRBV18

CDR3 protein: CAISDSQTGIHGDTQYF
CDR3 DNA: TGTGCCATCAGTGACTCGCAGACAGGGATCCATGGAGATACGCAGTATTTT
D gene: TRBD1
J gene: TRBJ2-3
clone size: once
V gene: TRBV10-3

CDR3 protein: CSARHMGGRNIQYF
CDR3 DNA: TGCAGTGCCCGCCACATGGGCGGGAGGAACATTCAGTACTTC
D gene: TRBD2
J gene: TRBJ2-4
clone size: .
V gene: TRBV20-1

CDR3 protein: CAISGLSPGANVLTF
CDR3 DNA: TGTGCCATCAGTGGACTTTCCCCGGGGGCCAACGTCCTGACTTTC
D gene: .
J gene: TRBJ2-6
clone size: .
V gene: TRBV10-3

CDR3 protein: CSARGTSGNNEQFF
CDR3 DNA: TGCAGTGCTCGGGGGACTAGCGGAAACAATGAGCAGTTCTTC
D gene: TRBD2
J gene: TRBJ2-1
clone size: .
V gene: TRBV20-1

CDR3 protein: CATSDIIRGQAFF
CDR3 DNA: TGTGCCACCAGTGATATCATCAGGGGGCAAGCTTTCTTT
D gene: TRBD1
J gene: TRBJ1-1
clone size: .
V gene: TRBV24-1

CDR3 protein: CASNQQGRSYNEQFF
CDR3 DNA: TGTGCCAGCAACCAACAGGGCCGTTCCTACAATGAGCAGTTCTTC
D gene: .
J gene: TRBJ2-1
clone size: .
V gene: TRBV6-2/TRBV6-3

CDR3 protein: CATSGGSTDTQYF
CDR3 DNA: TGTGCCACCAGTGGGGGCTCCACAGATACGCAGTATTTT
D gene: .
J gene: TRBJ2-3
clone size: .
V gene: TRBV24-1

CDR3 protein: CASSQQGALGGTQYF
CDR3 DNA: TGTGCCAGCAGCCAACAGGGCGCGTTGGGGGGTACGCAGTATTTT
D gene: .
J gene: TRBJ2-3
clone size: .
V gene: TRBV11-3

CDR3 protein: CASSLAVGGQLYSGANVLTF
CDR3 DNA: TGTGCCAGCAGCTTGGCGGTAGGTGGACAGCTTTACTCTGGGGCCAACGTCCTGACTTTC
D gene: .
J gene: TRBJ2-6
clone size: .
V gene: TRBV5-6

CDR3 protein: CASSPWLPTAGNTGELFF
CDR3 DNA: TGTGCCAGCTCACCCTGGTTACCCACGGCCGGGAACACCGGGGAGCTGTTTTTT
D gene: .
J gene: TRBJ2-2
clone size: .
V gene: TRBV18

CDR3 protein: CATLDRAHGTQYF
CDR3 DNA: TGTGCCACCCTCGACAGGGCCCATGGGACCCAGTACTTC
D gene: TRBD1
J gene: TRBJ2-5
clone size: .
V gene: TRBV6-5

CDR3 protein: CATSRDWRQSGYTF
CDR3 DNA: TGTGCCACCAGCAGAGATTGGAGGCAGAGTGGCTACACCTTC
D gene: .
J gene: TRBJ1-2
clone size: once
V gene: TRBV15

CDR3 protein: CASSFSAGTNTGELFF
CDR3 DNA: TGTGCCAGCAGCTTCTCAGCGGGCACGAACACCGGGGAGCTGTTTTTT
D gene: .
J gene: TRBJ2-2
clone size: .
V gene: TRBV7-6

CDR3 protein: CSARGGVPNEKLFF
CDR3 DNA: TGCAGTGCTAGAGGAGGGGTACCCAATGAAAAACTGTTTTTT
D gene: .
J gene: TRBJ1-4
clone size: .
V gene: TRBV20-1

CDR3 protein: CASFTTRHTGELFF
CDR3 DNA: TGTGCCAGCTTTACTACACGTCACACCGGGGAGCTGTTTTTT
D gene: .
J gene: TRBJ2-2
clone size: .
V gene: TRBV2

CDR3 protein: CASSYLQGARTEAFF
CDR3 DNA: TGTGCCAGCAGTTATTTACAGGGGGCGCGAACTGAAGCTTTCTTT
D gene: TRBD1
J gene: TRBJ1-1
clone size: .
V gene: TRBV6-5

CDR3 protein: CASSLGQRLSNYGYTF
CDR3 DNA: TGTGCCAGCAGCTTGGGACAGCGGTTATCTAACTATGGCTACACCTTC
D gene: TRBD1
J gene: TRBJ1-2
clone size: .
V gene: TRBV7-9

CDR3 protein: CSVRIAGEGYTF
CDR3 DNA: TGCAGCGTTCGAATAGCGGGAGAGGGCTACACCTTC
D gene: .
J gene: TRBJ1-2
clone size: .
V gene: TRBV29-1

CDR3 protein: CASSQVLSYGYTF
CDR3 DNA: TGTGCCAGCAGCCAAGTGTTGTCCTATGGCTACACCTTC
D gene: .
J gene: TRBJ1-2
clone size: .
V gene: TRBV14

CDR3 protein: CSVVNSYEAFF
CDR3 DNA: TGCAGCGTCGTGAACTCCTATGAAGCTTTCTTT
D gene: .
J gene: TRBJ1-1
clone size: .
V gene: TRBV29-1

CDR3 protein: CASRTTKRDRGFSGYTF
CDR3 DNA: TGTGCCAGCCGAACGACTAAGCGGGACAGGGGGTTCTCTGGCTACACCTTC
D gene: TRBD1
J gene: TRBJ1-2
clone size: .
V gene: TRBV2

CDR3 protein: CASSYVREDTEAFF
CDR3 DNA: TGTGCCAGCAGTTACGTAAGGGAGGACACTGAAGCTTTCTTT
D gene: .
J gene: TRBJ1-1
clone size: .
V gene: TRBV6-5

CDR3 protein: CASSLGLNTGELFF
CDR3 DNA: TGCGCCAGCAGCTTGGGCCTTAACACCGGGGAGCTGTTTTTT
D gene: .
J gene: TRBJ2-2
clone size: .
V gene: TRBV5-1

CDR3 protein: CASSPPAGDSGNTIYF
CDR3 DNA: TGTGCCAGCTCACCACCGGCTGGCGACTCTGGAAACACCATATATTTT
D gene: .
J gene: TRBJ1-3
clone size: .
V gene: TRBV18

CDR3 protein: CASSQSSSGEQYF
CDR3 DNA: TGTGCCAGCAGCCAATCATCATCTGGGGAGCAGTACTTC
D gene: .
J gene: TRBJ2-7
clone size: .
V gene: TRBV3-1

CDR3 protein: CAWSRLAGRAGDTQYF
CDR3 DNA: TGTGCCTGGAGCCGACTAGCGGGGAGGGCTGGGGATACGCAGTATTTT
D gene: TRBD2
J gene: TRBJ2-3
clone size: .
V gene: TRBV30

CDR3 protein: CASSPPQSFYGYTF
CDR3 DNA: TGTGCCAGCTCACCACCGCAGTCTTTCTATGGCTACACCTTC
D gene: .
J gene: TRBJ1-2
clone size: .
V gene: TRBV18

CDR3 protein: CASSPGQERSDEQYF
CDR3 DNA: TGTGCTAGCAGCCCAGGACAGGAAAGATCCGACGAGCAGTACTTC
D gene: TRBD1
J gene: TRBJ2-7
clone size: .
V gene: TRBV7-7

CDR3 protein: CSVLRIGIQYF
CDR3 DNA: TGCAGCGTTCTCCGAATAGGCATTCAGTACTTC
D gene: .
J gene: TRBJ2-4
clone size: once
V gene: TRBV29-1

CDR3 protein: CSATDSLLYGYTF
CDR3 DNA: TGCAGTGCTACCGACAGTCTCCTCTATGGCTACACCTTC
D gene: .
J gene: TRBJ1-2
clone size: once
V gene: TRBV20-1

CDR3 protein: CSAGTGGGYGYTF
CDR3 DNA: TGCAGCGCCGGGACAGGAGGAGGCTATGGCTACACCTTC
D gene: TRBD1
J gene: TRBJ1-2
clone size: .
V gene: TRBV29-1

CDR3 protein: CASRAGLNRNTGELFF
CDR3 DNA: TGTGCCAGCAGGGCCGGACTAAACCGAAACACCGGGGAGCTGTTTTTT
D gene: .
J gene: TRBJ2-2
clone size: .
V gene: TRBV2

CDR3 protein: CASGQGSTGELFF
CDR3 DNA: TGCGCCAGCGGGCAGGGGAGCACCGGGGAGCTGTTTTTT
D gene: .
J gene: TRBJ2-2
clone size: .
V gene: TRBV5-1